The present TCR beta chain was sequenced within a study of identical twins. A remark on this clonotype: Its target is unknown. One junction end does not reproduce the germline sequence, and a read error may be involved.

A universal primer site arose from template switching, and cDNA bore unique molecular identifiers. TCRdb passed the 5' RACE reads through MiXCR, listing each CDR3 protein once. The sample lists about 1.7 million distinct CDR3 sequences, roughly 35% occurring once. Study conclusions and caveats: Insertion counts were lower in abundant cord blood beta clonotypes, a trend that memory repertoires did not show. Possibly, invariant MAIT and iNKT cells partly confounded zero-insertion analyses. Weaker excess sharing between twins was seen in beta out-of-frame sequences.

This TCR derives from a newborn girl in good health. Sample: cord blood.

The CDR3 here is CASSQVPNNVQFF. DNA of the CDR3: TGCGCCAGCAGCCAAGTGCCGAACAATGTGCAGTTCTTC. The chain combines TRBV4-1 with TRBJ2-1; D call uncertain. Germline V gene data show CDR1 as MGHRA and CDR2 as YSYEKL. This CDR3 has 13 amino acids.